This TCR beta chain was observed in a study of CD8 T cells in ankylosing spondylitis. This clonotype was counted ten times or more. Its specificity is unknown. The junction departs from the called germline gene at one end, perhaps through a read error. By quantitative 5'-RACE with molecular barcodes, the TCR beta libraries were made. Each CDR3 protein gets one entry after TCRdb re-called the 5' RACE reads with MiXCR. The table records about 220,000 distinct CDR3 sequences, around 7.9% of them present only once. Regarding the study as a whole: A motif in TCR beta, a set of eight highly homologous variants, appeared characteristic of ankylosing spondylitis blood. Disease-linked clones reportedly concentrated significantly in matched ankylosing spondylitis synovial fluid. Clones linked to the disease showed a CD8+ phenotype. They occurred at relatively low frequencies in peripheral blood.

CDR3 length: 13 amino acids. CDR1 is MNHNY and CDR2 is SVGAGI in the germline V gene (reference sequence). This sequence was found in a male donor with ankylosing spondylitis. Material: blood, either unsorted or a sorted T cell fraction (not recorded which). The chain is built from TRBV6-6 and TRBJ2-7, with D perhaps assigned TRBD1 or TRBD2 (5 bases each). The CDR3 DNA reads TGTGCCAGCAGTTACCCCGGGACCTACGATTGGGACTTC. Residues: CASSYPGTYDWDF.